These T cell receptor beta chains were read from a single sample in a study of T cells in Graves' hyperthyroidism and ophthalmopathy. Each CDR3 protein is one row after TCRdb ran MiXCR on the multiplex PCR reads. The sample has some 760,000 distinct CDR3 sequences; 14% are singletons. The sequenced sample consisted of blood. The receptors stem from a woman aged 18 to 35 with Graves' hyperthyroidism. Both conserved end residues are part of each CDR3. The D gene is left open where the match is weak. The size of a clone is reported for some rows only, either as once, few or many, or as a class for expanded clones.

D	size	V	J	CDR3	DNA
NA	many	TRBV11-3	TRBJ2-7	CASSLDRELYEQYF	TGTGCCAGCAGCTTAGATCGGGAGCTGTACGAGCAGTACTTC
TRBD1	many	TRBV18	TRBJ2-3	CASSRQGATDTQYF	TGTGCCAGCTCACGACAGGGGGCCACAGATACGCAGTATTTT
TRBD1	many	TRBV28	TRBJ2-7	CASNIDRGNTYEQYF	TGTGCCAGCAATATTGACAGGGGGAACACCTACGAGCAGTACTTC
NA	few	TRBV7-9	TRBJ2-7	CASSLGRLEQYF	TGTGCCAGCAGCTTAGGACGGTTGGAGCAGTACTTC
NA	many	TRBV7-9	TRBJ1-2	CASSRSRVEVDYGYTF	TGTGCCAGCAGCCGGAGCAGGGTGGAGGTCGACTATGGCTACACCTTC
NA	many	TRBV2	TRBJ2-6	CASSRDRSSGANVLTF	TGTGCCAGCAGCCGTGACAGGAGCTCTGGGGCCAACGTCCTGACTTTC
NA	many	TRBV28	TRBJ2-3	CASSSPPHEAQYF	TGTGCCAGCAGTTCCCCCCCGCATGAAGCGCAGTATTTT
TRBD1	many	TRBV7-9	TRBJ1-1	CASSAGGWNTEAFF	TGTGCCAGCAGCGCAGGGGGGTGGAACACTGAAGCTTTCTTT
TRBD2	NA	TRBV7-8	TRBJ2-2	CASSPLASGRSFAGELFF	TGTGCCAGCAGCCCATTGGCTAGCGGGAGAAGTTTTGCCGGGGAGCTGTTTTTT
NA	NA	TRBV20-1	TRBJ2-1	CSARVSTASSYNEQFF	TGCAGTGCTAGAGTGTCTACAGCGAGCTCCTACAATGAGCAGTTCTTC
TRBD2	many	TRBV2	TRBJ2-3	CASSELEAGSTDTQYF	TGTGCCAGCAGTGAATTAGAAGCGGGAAGCACAGATACGCAGTATTTT
NA	many	TRBV13	TRBJ1-1	CASPQGPLNTEAFF	TGTGCCAGCCCCCAGGGCCCCCTGAACACTGAAGCTTTCTTT
NA	NA	TRBV28	TRBJ1-2	CASSLALGRGANGYTF	TGTGCCAGCAGTTTAGCCCTCGGGAGGGGGGCTAATGGCTACACCTTC
NA	NA	TRBV7-2	TRBJ1-6	CASSPLPGHFYNSPLHF	TGTGCCAGCAGCCCGTTGCCGGGACACTTTTATAATTCACCCCTCCACTTT
TRBD2	many	TRBV7-9	TRBJ2-1	CASSLLGAASGHNEQFF	TGTGCCAGCAGCTTACTGGGTGCGGCTAGCGGCCACAATGAGCAGTTCTTC
NA	NA	TRBV15	TRBJ2-2	CATSYTSPGELFF	TGTGCCACCAGCTATACTAGCCCCGGGGAGCTGTTTTTT
TRBD1	NA	TRBV6-1	TRBJ1-6	CASSETPGTDSPLHF	TGTGCCAGCAGTGAAACCCCCGGGACAGACTCACCCCTCCACTTT
TRBD1	NA	TRBV4-2	TRBJ2-1	CASSPGTGGHYNEQFF	TGTGCCAGCAGCCCCGGGACAGGGGGCCACTACAATGAGCAGTTCTTC
TRBD1	NA	TRBV6-2/TRBV6-3	TRBJ1-3	CASSLSYGSGGKWNTIYF	TGTGCCAGCAGCTTATCGTACGGATCAGGGGGCAAGTGGAACACCATATATTTT
NA	few	TRBV7-9	TRBJ1-4	CASKSSGGLDEKLFF	TGTGCCAGCAAAAGTTCCGGGGGCCTCGATGAAAAACTGTTTTTT
TRBD2	NA	TRBV6-2/TRBV6-3	TRBJ2-3	CASSYSGLAGGDLDTQYF	TGTGCCAGCAGTTACTCAGGACTAGCGGGAGGAGATCTAGATACGCAGTATTTT
TRBD2	NA	TRBV5-4	TRBJ2-2	CASSFTSGSSTGELFF	TGTGCCAGCAGCTTTACTAGCGGGAGCAGCACCGGGGAGCTGTTTTTT
TRBD1	NA	TRBV7-9	TRBJ2-3	CASSSGGVAADTQYF	TGTGCCAGCAGCTCAGGGGGCGTAGCGGCAGATACGCAGTATTTT
NA	many	TRBV6-2/TRBV6-3	TRBJ2-1	CASSPYEGGNEQFF	TGTGCCAGCAGTCCTTATGAGGGGGGCAATGAGCAGTTCTTC
NA	NA	TRBV7-8	TRBJ1-4	CASSPRTALNEKLFF	TGTGCCAGCAGCCCCCGGACAGCACTTAATGAAAAACTGTTTTTT
TRBD1	few	TRBV27	TRBJ1-4	CASSGRDRKEKLFF	TGTGCCAGCAGTGGTCGGGACAGAAAGGAAAAACTGTTTTTT